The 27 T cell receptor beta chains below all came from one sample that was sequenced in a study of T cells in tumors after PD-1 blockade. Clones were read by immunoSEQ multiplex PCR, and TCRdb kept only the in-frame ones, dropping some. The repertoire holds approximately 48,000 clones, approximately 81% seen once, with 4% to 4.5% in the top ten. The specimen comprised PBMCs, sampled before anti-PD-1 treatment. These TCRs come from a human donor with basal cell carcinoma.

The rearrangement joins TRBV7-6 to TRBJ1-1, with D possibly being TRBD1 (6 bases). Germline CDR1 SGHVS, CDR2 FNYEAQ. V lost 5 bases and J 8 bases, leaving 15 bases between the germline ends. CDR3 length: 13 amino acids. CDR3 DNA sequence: TGTGCCAGCAGCGAGATCCCGGACAGCGAAGCTTTCTTT. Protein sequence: CASSEIPDSEAFF.

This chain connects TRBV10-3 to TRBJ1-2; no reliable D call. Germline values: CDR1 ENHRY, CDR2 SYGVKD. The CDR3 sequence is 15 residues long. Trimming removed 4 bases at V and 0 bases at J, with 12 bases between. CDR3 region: CAISVQQLPNYGYTF. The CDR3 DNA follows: TGTGCCATCAGTGTTCAACAGCTTCCTAACTATGGCTACACCTTC.

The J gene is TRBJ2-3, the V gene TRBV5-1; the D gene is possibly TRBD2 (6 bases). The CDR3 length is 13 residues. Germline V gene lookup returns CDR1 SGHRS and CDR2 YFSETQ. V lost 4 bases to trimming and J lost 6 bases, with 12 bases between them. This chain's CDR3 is CASSTNLADTQYF. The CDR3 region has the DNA TGCGCCAGCAGCACAAACCTAGCGGATACGCAGTATTTT.

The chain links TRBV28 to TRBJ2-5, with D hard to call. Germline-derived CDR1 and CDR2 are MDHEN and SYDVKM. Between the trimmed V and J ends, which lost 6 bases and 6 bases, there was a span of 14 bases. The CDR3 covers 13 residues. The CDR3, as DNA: TGTGCCAGCAGCTTCACAACTACCAAGACCCAGTACTTC. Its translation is CASSFTTTKTQYF. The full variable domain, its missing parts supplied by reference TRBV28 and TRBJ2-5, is DVKVTQSSRYLVKRTGEKVFLECVQDMDHENMFWYRQDPGLGLRLIYFSYDVKMKEKGDIPEGYSVSREKKERFSLILESASTNQTSMYLCASSFTTTKTQYFGPGTRLLVL.

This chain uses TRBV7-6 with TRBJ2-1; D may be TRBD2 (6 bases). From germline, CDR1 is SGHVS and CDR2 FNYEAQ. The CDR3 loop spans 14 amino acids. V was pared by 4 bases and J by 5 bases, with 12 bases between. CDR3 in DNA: TGTGCCAGCAGCTCCGTGGACTACAACAATGAGCAGTTCTTC. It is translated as CASSSVDYNNEQFF.

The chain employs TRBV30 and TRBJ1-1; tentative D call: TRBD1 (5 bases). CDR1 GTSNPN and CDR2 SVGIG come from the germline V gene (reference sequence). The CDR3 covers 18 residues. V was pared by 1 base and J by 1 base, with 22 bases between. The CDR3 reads CAWSAKLGDGLENTEAFF. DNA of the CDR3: TGTGCCTGGAGTGCTAAACTGGGGGATGGTTTAGAGAACACTGAAGCTTTCTTT. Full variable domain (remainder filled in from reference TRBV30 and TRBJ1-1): SQTIHQWPATLVQPVGSPLSLECTVEGTSNPNLYWYRQAAGRGLQLLFYSVGIGQISSEVPQNLSASRPQDRQFILSSKKLLLSDSGFYLCAWSAKLGDGLENTEAFFGQGTRLTVV.

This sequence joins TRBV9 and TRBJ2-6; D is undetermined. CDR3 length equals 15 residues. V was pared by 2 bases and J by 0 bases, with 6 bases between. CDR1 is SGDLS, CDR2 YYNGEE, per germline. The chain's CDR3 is CASSVRSSGANVLTF. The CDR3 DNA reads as TGTGCCAGCAGCGTTCGCAGCTCTGGGGCCAACGTCCTGACTTTC.

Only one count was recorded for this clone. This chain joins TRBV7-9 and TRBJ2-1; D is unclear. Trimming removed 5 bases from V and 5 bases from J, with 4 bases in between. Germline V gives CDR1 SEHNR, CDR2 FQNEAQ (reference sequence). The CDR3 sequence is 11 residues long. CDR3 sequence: CASSLDNEQFF. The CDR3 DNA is TGTGCCAGCAGCCTCGACAATGAGCAGTTCTTC.

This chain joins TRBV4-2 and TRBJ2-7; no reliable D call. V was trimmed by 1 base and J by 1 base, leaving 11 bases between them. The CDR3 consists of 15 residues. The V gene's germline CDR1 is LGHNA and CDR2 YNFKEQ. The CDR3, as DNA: TGTGCCAGCAGCCAAGCCCGACTGGATTCCTACGAGCAGTACTTC. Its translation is CASSQARLDSYEQYF.

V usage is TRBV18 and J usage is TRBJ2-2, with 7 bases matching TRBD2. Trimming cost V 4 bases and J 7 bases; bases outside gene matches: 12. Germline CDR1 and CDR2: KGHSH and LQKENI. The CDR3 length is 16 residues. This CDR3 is CASSRWTASGGGELFF. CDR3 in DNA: TGTGCCAGCTCACGGTGGACGGCTAGCGGTGGCGGGGAGCTGTTTTTT.

CDR3 DNA sequence: TGTGCCAGTAGCATGTTGACCGGGGCCCTAAACACTGAAGCTTTCTTT. Translating it yields CASSMLTGALNTEAFF. The V and J genes are TRBV19 and TRBJ1-1; a possible D gene is TRBD1 (5 bases). With 6 bases removed from V and 2 bases from J, the gap between germline ends came to 19 bases. The V gene's germline CDR1 is LNHDA and CDR2 SQIVND (reference sequence). The CDR3 length is 16 residues.

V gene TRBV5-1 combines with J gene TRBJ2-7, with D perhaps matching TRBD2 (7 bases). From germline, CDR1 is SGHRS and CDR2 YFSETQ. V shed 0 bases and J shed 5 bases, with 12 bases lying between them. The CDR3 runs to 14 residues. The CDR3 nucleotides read TGCGCCAGCAGCTTGGAGGGGGGGCTCCACGAGCAGTACTTC. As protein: CASSLEGGLHEQYF.

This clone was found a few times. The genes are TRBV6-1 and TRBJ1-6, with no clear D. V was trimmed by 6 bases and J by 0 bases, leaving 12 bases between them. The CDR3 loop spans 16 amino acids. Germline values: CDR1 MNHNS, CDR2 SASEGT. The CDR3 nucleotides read TGTGCCAGCAGAGAAAACAGCCGCTCCTATAATTCACCCCTCCACTTT. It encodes CASRENSRSYNSPLHF.

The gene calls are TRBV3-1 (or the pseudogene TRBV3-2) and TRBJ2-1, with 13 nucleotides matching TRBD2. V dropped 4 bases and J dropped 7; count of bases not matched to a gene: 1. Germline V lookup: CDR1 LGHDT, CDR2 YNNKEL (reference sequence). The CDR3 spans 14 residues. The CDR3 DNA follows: TGTGCCAGCAGCCCGACTAGCGGGGGGAATGAGCAGTTCTTC. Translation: CASSPTSGGNEQFF.

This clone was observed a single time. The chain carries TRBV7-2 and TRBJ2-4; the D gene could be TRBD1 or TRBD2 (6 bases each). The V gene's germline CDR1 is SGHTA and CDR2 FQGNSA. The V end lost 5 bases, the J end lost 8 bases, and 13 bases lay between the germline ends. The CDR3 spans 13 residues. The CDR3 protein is CASSRGSGDIQYF. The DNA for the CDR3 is TGTGCCAGCAGCAGGGGGTCGGGGGACATTCAGTACTTC.

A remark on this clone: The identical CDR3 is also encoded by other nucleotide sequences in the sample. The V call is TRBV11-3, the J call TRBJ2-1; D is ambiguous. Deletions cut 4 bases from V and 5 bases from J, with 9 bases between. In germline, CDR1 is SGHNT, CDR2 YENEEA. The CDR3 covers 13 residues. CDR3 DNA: TGTGCCAGCAGCTCCGGACCCAACAATGAGCAGTTCTTC. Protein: CASSSGPNNEQFF. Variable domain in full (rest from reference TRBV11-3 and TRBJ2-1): EAGVVQSPRYKIIEKKQPVAFWCNPISGHNTLYWYLQNLGQGPELLIRYENEEAVDDSQLPKDRFSAERLKGVDSTLKIQPAELGDSAVYLCASSSGPNNEQFFGPGTRLTVL.

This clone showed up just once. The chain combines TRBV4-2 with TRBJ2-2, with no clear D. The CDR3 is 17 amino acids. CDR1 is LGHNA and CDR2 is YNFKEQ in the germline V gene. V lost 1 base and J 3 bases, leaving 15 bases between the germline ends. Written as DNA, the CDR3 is TGTGCCAGCAGCCAAGCCCAGGATTGGGGTTACACCGGGGAGCTGTTTTTT. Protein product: CASSQAQDWGYTGELFF.

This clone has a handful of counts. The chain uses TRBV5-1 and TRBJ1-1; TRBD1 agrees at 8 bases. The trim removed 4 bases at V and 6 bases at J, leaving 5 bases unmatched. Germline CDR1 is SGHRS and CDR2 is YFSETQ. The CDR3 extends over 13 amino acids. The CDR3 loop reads CASSGQGWPEAFF. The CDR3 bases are TGCGCCAGCAGCGGACAGGGTTGGCCTGAAGCTTTCTTT.

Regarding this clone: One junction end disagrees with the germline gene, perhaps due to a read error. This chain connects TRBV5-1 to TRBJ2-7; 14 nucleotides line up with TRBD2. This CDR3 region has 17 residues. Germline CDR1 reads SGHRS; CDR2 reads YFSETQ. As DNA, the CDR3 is TGCGCCAGCAGCTTGGATGGACTAGCGGGGGGTAGCTACGTGCAGTACTTC. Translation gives CASSLDGLAGGSYVQYF.

The CDR3 is CASSARVGNTEAFF. In DNA, the CDR3 is TGTGCCAGCAGCGCCAGGGTCGGGAACACTGAAGCTTTCTTT. V gene TRBV9 combines with J gene TRBJ1-1; perhaps TRBD1 as D (5 bases). V was cut by 3 bases and J by 1 base, with 10 bases left in between. Per germline, CDR1 SGDLS and CDR2 YYNGEE. The CDR3 is 14 amino acids. Combining the CDR3 with reference TRBV9 and TRBJ1-1 gives the whole variable domain DSGVTQTPKHLITATGQRVTLRCSPRSGDLSVYWYQQSLDQGLQFLIQYYNGEERAKGNILERFSAQQFPDLHSELNLSSLELGDSALYFCASSARVGNTEAFFGQGTRLTVV.

CDR3 nucleotides: TGTGCCAGCAGCCAGGTCCAAACAGGGGGCACTGAAGCTTTCTTT. Amino acids: CASSQVQTGGTEAFF. J is TRBJ1-1 and V is TRBV3-1 (or the pseudogene TRBV3-2), with 8 bases matching TRBD1. The CDR3 runs to 15 residues. Germline CDR1 and CDR2: LGHDT and YNNKEL (reference sequence). Unmatched junction bases numbered 7, after V lost 3 bases and J lost 4 bases.

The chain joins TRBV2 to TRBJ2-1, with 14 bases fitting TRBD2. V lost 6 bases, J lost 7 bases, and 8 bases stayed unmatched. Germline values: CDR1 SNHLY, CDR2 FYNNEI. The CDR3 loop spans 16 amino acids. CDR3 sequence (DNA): TGTGCCAGCAGAACCGGACTAGCGGGGGGCAGGAATGAGCAGTTCTTC. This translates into CASRTGLAGGRNEQFF. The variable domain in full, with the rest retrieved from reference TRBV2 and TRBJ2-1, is EPEVTQTPSHQVTQMGQEVILRCVPISNHLYFYWYRQILGQKVEFLVSFYNNEISEKSEIFDDQFSVERPDGSNFTLKIRSTKLEDSAMYFCASRTGLAGGRNEQFFGPGTRLTVL.

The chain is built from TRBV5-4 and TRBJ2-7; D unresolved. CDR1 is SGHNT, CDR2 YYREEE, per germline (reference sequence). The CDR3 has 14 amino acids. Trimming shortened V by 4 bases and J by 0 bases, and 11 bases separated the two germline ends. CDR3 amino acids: CASSTQTASYEQYF. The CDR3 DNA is TGTGCCAGCAGCACCCAGACCGCCTCCTACGAGCAGTACTTC.

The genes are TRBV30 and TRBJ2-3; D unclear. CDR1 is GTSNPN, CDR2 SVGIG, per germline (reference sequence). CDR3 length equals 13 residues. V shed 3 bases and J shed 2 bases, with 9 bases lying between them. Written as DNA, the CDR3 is TGTGCCTGGAGAGCTCCGTTCACAGATACGCAGTATTTT. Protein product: CAWRAPFTDTQYF. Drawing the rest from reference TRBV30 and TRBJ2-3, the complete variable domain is SQTIHQWPATLVQPVGSPLSLECTVEGTSNPNLYWYRQAAGRGLQLLFYSVGIGQISSEVPQNLSASRPQDRQFILSSKKLLLSDSGFYLCAWRAPFTDTQYFGPGTRLTVL.

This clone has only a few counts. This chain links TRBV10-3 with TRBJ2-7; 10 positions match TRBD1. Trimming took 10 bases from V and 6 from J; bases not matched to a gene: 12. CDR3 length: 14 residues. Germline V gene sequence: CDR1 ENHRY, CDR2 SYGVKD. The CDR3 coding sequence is TGTGCCACACTACCGGGACAGGGGTTCCGCGAGCAGTACTTC. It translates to CATLPGQGFREQYF.

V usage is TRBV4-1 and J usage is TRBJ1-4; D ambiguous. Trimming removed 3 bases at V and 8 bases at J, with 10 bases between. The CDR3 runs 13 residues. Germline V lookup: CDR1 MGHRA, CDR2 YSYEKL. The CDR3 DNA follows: TGCGCCAGCAGCCACCTGGTTGGGGAAAAACTGTTTTTT. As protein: CASSHLVGEKLFF.

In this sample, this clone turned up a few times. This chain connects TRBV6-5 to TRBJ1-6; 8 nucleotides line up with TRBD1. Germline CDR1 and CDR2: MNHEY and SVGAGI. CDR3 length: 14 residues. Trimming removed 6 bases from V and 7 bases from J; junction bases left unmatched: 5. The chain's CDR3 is CASRSRTGNSPLHF. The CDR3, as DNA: TGTGCCAGCAGATCGCGGACAGGGAATTCACCCCTCCACTTT.